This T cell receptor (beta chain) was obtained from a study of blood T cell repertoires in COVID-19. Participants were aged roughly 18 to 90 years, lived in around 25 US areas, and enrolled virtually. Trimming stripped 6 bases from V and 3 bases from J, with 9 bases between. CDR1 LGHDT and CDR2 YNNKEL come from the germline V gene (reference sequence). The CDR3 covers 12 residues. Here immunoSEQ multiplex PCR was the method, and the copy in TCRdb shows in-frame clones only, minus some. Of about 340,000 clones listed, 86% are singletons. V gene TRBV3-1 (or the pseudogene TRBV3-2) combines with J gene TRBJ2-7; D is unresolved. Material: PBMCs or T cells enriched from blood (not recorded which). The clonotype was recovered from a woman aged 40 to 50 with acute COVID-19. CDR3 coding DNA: TGTGCCAGCAGTATATCGTACTACGAGCAGTACTTC. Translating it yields CASSISYYEQYF.